Below, one T cell receptor (beta chain) is given with its context. Germline assignment: CDR1 MNHEY and CDR2 SVGAGI. The CDR3 spans 15 residues. V was pared by 0 bases and J by 2 bases, with 10 bases between. The data were produced by immunoSEQ multiplex PCR, yet TCRdb's version contains in-frame clones alone and is incomplete. The table includes about 58,000 clones, 75% to 90% detected once. Seattle's cohort entered during active infection and was followed longitudinally. The sample belongs to a study of blood T cell repertoires in COVID-19. This TCR came from a man in his sixties with COVID-19, enrolled during active disease. Specimen: peripheral blood. The chain uses TRBV6-5 and TRBJ1-1, with a weak D call TRBD1 (5 bases). The CDR3 DNA reads TGTGCCAGCAGTTACTCGGCAGGGTTAAACACTGAAGCTTTCTTT. It encodes CASSYSAGLNTEAFF.